This is a list of T cell receptor beta chains from one sample in a study of monozygotic twins with inflammatory bowel disease. TCRdb re-called the 5' RACE reads and shows each CDR3 protein once, DNA omitted. This sample contains fewer than 350,000 distinct CDR3 sequences. The sample was blood. These receptors were obtained from a human donor with ulcerative colitis or Crohn's disease, or a healthy co-twin of an affected twin (not recorded which). Each CDR3 is given with its conserved first and last residue.

j_call v_call cdr3_aa
TRBJ2-3 TRBV19 CASSIGRESTDTQYF
TRBJ2-2 TRBV5-1 CASSYGRLVDTGELFF
TRBJ2-1 TRBV11-2 CASSLAGGKNEQFF
TRBJ1-3 TRBV7-9 CASSRQRNSGNTIYF
TRBJ2-7 TRBV10-1 CASSIRQGSYYEQYF
TRBJ2-7 TRBV25-1 CASSEAGSSYEQYF
TRBJ1-1 TRBV20-1 CSAIIKGEAFF
TRBJ1-2 TRBV29-1 CSVETGNYGYTF
TRBJ1-6 TRBV18 CASSPSGLSSPLHF
TRBJ2-3 TRBV27 CASPGSPTGGIFFRSDTQYF
TRBJ2-3 TRBV6-1 CASSAGTSGRTMFTDTQYF
TRBJ1-1 TRBV20-1 CSASLRYTEAFF
TRBJ2-3 TRBV12-3/TRBV12-4 CASSPGQGYTDTQYF
TRBJ1-1 TRBV3-1 CASSQITGNTEAFF
TRBJ2-7 TRBV7-9 CASSLASGSNEQYF
TRBJ1-2 TRBV7-2 CASSQRQGGNYGYTF
TRBJ2-2 TRBV9 CASSQGPGGPNTGELFF
TRBJ2-1 TRBV20-1 CSASRPRGTIYNEQFF
TRBJ1-2 TRBV7-9 CASSLVGASGGYTF
TRBJ2-7 TRBV19 CASSLQWGASGRLEQYF
TRBJ1-5 TRBV15 CATSRDRSGDQPQHF
TRBJ1-5 TRBV6-1 CASSRQANSNQPQHF
TRBJ2-1 TRBV7-3 CASSLGLAAYNEQFF
TRBJ1-3 TRBV10-3 CAIGGQVSGSSGNTIYF
TRBJ2-3 TRBV2 CASMLGTSATDTQYF
TRBJ1-5 TRBV7-2 CASSSTGRPQHF
TRBJ2-3 TRBV5-1 CASSPGTPRDTQYF
TRBJ2-1 TRBV7-8 CASSGDRGKPADYNEQFF
TRBJ2-1 TRBV29-1 CSVEHVSSEQFF
TRBJ2-3 TRBV4-1 CASSGGLQPGHSTDTQYF
TRBJ2-7 TRBV29-1 CSVSSGTENYREQYF
TRBJ1-2 TRBV12-3/TRBV12-4 CASRLNYGYTF